These T cell receptor beta chains were read from a single sample in a study of T-cell memory formation after mild COVID-19. MiXCR, run by TCRdb on the 5' RACE reads, gives a single entry per CDR3 protein. The sample consists of roughly 580,000 distinct CDR3 sequences, roughly 18% of them appearing once. The specimen was PBMCs or a T cell subset sorted from them (not recorded which). The origin of the receptors is an adult woman who had mild COVID-19 (a few samples of this study predate the infection). Cell type and time point are not known. Both conserved end residues are part of each CDR3. The order of the fields is clone size, V gene, J gene, CDR3 protein. Clone size is given for some rows only: seen once, a few or many times, or a class if the clone is expanded.

abundance: few
v_gene: TRBV15
j_gene: TRBJ1-2
CDR3aa: CATSKETNYGYTF

abundance: .
v_gene: TRBV6-5
j_gene: TRBJ2-1
CDR3aa: CASSYGREQFF

abundance: .
v_gene: TRBV18
j_gene: TRBJ2-7
CDR3aa: CASSPPISLVRRHYEQYF

abundance: few
v_gene: TRBV3-1
j_gene: TRBJ2-5
CDR3aa: CASSQEAKTQYF

abundance: few
v_gene: TRBV3-1
j_gene: TRBJ1-4
CDR3aa: CASSQAGRGQDNEKLFF

abundance: .
v_gene: TRBV29-1
j_gene: TRBJ2-2
CDR3aa: CSVWVFGGELFF

abundance: many
v_gene: TRBV20-1
j_gene: TRBJ2-3
CDR3aa: CSAPRGATDTQYF

abundance: few
v_gene: TRBV7-9
j_gene: TRBJ2-1
CDR3aa: CASSLGGTPWGNEQFF

abundance: .
v_gene: TRBV7-2
j_gene: TRBJ2-2
CDR3aa: CASSPRLGRTGELFF

abundance: many
v_gene: TRBV27
j_gene: TRBJ2-7
CDR3aa: CASSWTSGSYEQYF

abundance: .
v_gene: TRBV27
j_gene: TRBJ2-7
CDR3aa: CASSFGSGRRDEQYF

abundance: few
v_gene: TRBV7-9
j_gene: TRBJ1-4
CDR3aa: CASSLAGGVSPVEKLFF

abundance: .
v_gene: TRBV4-3
j_gene: TRBJ2-2
CDR3aa: CASSQGGTLTARELFF

abundance: .
v_gene: TRBV9
j_gene: TRBJ2-7
CDR3aa: CASSPVAGVGGEQYF

abundance: few
v_gene: TRBV7-9
j_gene: TRBJ2-7
CDR3aa: CASSSTGTNEQYF

abundance: .
v_gene: TRBV5-4
j_gene: TRBJ2-5
CDR3aa: CASSLLAGGYETQYF

abundance: .
v_gene: TRBV6-2/TRBV6-3
j_gene: TRBJ1-5
CDR3aa: CASSFDRVGNQPQHF

abundance: few
v_gene: TRBV5-5
j_gene: TRBJ2-2
CDR3aa: CASSLLSANTGELFF

abundance: .
v_gene: TRBV20-1
j_gene: TRBJ1-5
CDR3aa: CSAQMDSISNQPQHF

abundance: .
v_gene: TRBV15
j_gene: TRBJ2-5
CDR3aa: CATQNILETQYF